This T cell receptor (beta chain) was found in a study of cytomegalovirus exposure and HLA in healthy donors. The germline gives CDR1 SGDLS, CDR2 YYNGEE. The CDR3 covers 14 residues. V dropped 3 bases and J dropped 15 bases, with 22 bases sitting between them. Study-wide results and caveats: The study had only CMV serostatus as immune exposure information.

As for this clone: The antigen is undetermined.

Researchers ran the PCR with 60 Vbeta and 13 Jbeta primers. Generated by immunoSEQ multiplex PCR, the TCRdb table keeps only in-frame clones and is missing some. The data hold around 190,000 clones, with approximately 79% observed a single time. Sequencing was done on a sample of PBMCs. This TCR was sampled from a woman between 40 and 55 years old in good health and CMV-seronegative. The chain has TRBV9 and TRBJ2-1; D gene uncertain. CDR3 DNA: TGTGCCAGCAGCGCCTTACCGGAGACCCTTAGGCTGTTCTTC. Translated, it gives CASSALPETLRLFF.